There are a few counts of the clone carrying this TCR beta chain. This sample was taken from a study of cytomegalovirus exposure and HLA in healthy donors. V lost 5 bases and J lost 0; bases outside the gene matches: 12. The germline V gene encodes CDR1 SGHRS and CDR2 YFSETQ. The CDR3 contains 19 residues. The table came from immunoSEQ multiplex PCR; TCRdb's copy has only in-frame clones and leaves some out. The sample has about 200,000 clones; about 90% are singletons. The clonotype was recovered from a woman under 30 in good health and CMV-seronegative. Material: PBMCs. This chain uses TRBV5-1 with TRBJ2-1, with 12 bases fitting TRBD1. The CDR3 region has the DNA TGCGCCAGCAGTCCCGGGACAGGGGGCTCCCTGAGCTCCTACAATGAGCAGTTCTTC. This codes for CASSPGTGGSLSSYNEQFF. Full variable domain (outside the CDR3, taken from reference TRBV5-1 and TRBJ2-1): KAGVTQTPRYLIKTRGQQVTLSCSPISGHRSVSWYQQTPGQGLQFLFEYFSETQRNKGNFPGRFSGRQFSNSRSEMNVSTLELGDSALYLCASSPGTGGSLSSYNEQFFGPGTRLTVL.